The sequence of this TCR beta chain was determined in a study of a mutant IDH1 vaccine in newly diagnosed glioma. Study background: The therapy given earlier, which was standard therapy, consisted of radiotherapy, temozolomide, or both, and most of the patients received both. Study observations and caveats: Among patients, roughly 95% showed immune responses induced by the vaccine. Among top peripheral T cell clonotypes, changes seemed unrelated to pseudoprogression.

Worth noting for this clone: Its specificity is unknown.

Time point given: baseline, week 1 (first vaccination visit). The treatment is: pre-vaccination baseline after standard-of-care therapy. There were new WHO grade 3 or 4 astrocytomas in the donors, and these were IDH1-mutant and ATRX-lost. Profiling relied on immunoSEQ multiplex PCR, and the TCRdb table lists in-frame clones only, not all of them. The table has 50,000 to 75,000 clones, 75% to 95% seen once; the top ten hold over 2.5%. This specimen was PBMCs, taken from a glioma patient treated with radiotherapy, temozolomide or both. The TCR sequence derives from a man aged 45-65 years with glioma.

The CDR3 DNA is TGTGCCAGCAGCTTAGATTGGGGCTCCACCATTGAAGCTTTCTTT. It encodes CASSLDWGSTIEAFF. This chain links TRBV11-2 with TRBJ1-1, with D tentatively TRBD1 (5 bases). Trimming took 0 bases from V and 7 from J, leaving 15 bases between them. The germline V gene has CDR1 SGHAT and CDR2 FQNNGV. There are 15 residues in the CDR3.